Described below is a single T cell receptor beta chain sequence and its context. The table came from immunoSEQ multiplex PCR; TCRdb's copy has only in-frame clones and leaves some out. The sample lists about 240,000 clones; about 89% were seen once. This sample was included in a study of blood T cell repertoires in COVID-19. Overall study context: Acute and convalescent COVID-19 samples came from the United States, Italy and Spain.

Donors in Cohort 3 counted as recovered after two negative PCRs, clearance, or symptom resolution. Germline CDR1 reads GTSNPN; CDR2 reads SVGIG (reference sequence). V was shortened by 1 base and J by 5 bases, with 8 bases between the two germline ends. This CDR3 has 12 amino acids. The specimen was PBMCs or T cells enriched from blood (not recorded which). The clonotype comes from a woman between 25 and 40 years old who had recovered from COVID-19. The rearrangement links TRBV30 to TRBJ1-2; D not certain. The CDR3 nucleotides read TGTGCCTGGAGTGCCAGGTCTTATGGCTACACCTTC. It is translated as CAWSARSYGYTF.